This T cell receptor beta chain was sequenced for a study of OX40 agonist ivuxolimab in advanced cancers. Study summary: Patients received intravenous ivuxolimab every 2 weeks at 0.01 to 10 mg/kg. Partial responses were achieved by three patients, one with hepatocellular carcinoma and two with cutaneous melanoma.

Points on this clone: Its antigen is unknown.

This CDR3 is 14 amino acids long. Germline CDR1 and CDR2: LNHDA and SQIVND (reference sequence). V was cut by 7 bases and J by 0 bases, with 10 bases left in between. The protocol was immunoSEQ multiplex PCR, while the TCRdb copy is restricted to in-frame clones and leaves out a portion. This sample has about 5,100 clones, with less than 70% found just once. Study conclusions and caveats: At doses 0.1 to 3.0 mg/kg, CD4+ and CD8+ clones expanded.

Autoimmune disease history or systemic immunosuppression led to patient exclusion. Material: CD4+ or CD8+ T cells sorted from blood, obtained in a trial of the OX40 agonist ivuxolimab. The TCR originated in an adult with an advanced solid tumor such as melanoma, head and neck, liver or kidney cancer. This chain links TRBV19 with TRBJ1-5, with a tentative D call TRBD1 (6 bases). In DNA form, the CDR3 reads TGTGCCAGTACCGACAGGTATAGCAATCAGCCCCAGCATTTT. This gives the protein CASTDRYSNQPQHF.